This T cell receptor beta chain was recorded in a study of blood T cells in healthy people across ages. Study findings and constraints: As naive T cell percentage varied, TCR beta diversity correlated strongly with it.

To note about this clonotype: Its matching antigen is unknown.

Per sample, at least 5 micrograms of total RNA were extracted. Alongside a J-beta primer mix, a sample-barcoded 5' primer served in a second PCR lasting about 7 to 12 cycles. Every cDNA molecule carried a tag from a template-switch adaptor bearing 12 random nucleotides. In TCRdb, the 5' RACE reads were re-called with MiXCR into one record per CDR3 protein. The repertoire holds under 1,000,000 distinct CDR3 sequences, around 50% seen once, with approximately 18% in the top ten. CDR1 MDHEN and CDR2 SYDVKM come from the germline V gene. With V trimmed by 7 bases and J by 6 bases, 5 bases remained unmatched. The CDR3 length is 13 residues.

The genes are TRBV28 and TRBJ1-5; the match to TRBD1 covers 8 bases. The TCR was taken from an elderly man in good health. The sequencing input was blood. The CDR3 is CASKTGGVQPQHF. Here the CDR3 DNA reads TGTGCCAGCAAAACAGGGGGGGTTCAGCCCCAGCATTTT.